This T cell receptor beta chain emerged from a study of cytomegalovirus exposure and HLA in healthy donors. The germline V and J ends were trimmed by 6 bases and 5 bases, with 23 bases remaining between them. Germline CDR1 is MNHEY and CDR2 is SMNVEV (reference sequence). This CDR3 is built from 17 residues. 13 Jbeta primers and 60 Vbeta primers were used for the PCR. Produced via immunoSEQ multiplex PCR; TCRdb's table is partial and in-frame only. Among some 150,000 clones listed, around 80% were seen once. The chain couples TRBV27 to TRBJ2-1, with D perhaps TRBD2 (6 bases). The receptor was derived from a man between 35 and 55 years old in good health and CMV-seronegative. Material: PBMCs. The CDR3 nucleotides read TGTGCCAGCAGCAAGGGTCGCGGGATCTTCGCGGACAATGAGCAGTTCTTC. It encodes CASSKGRGIFADNEQFF.